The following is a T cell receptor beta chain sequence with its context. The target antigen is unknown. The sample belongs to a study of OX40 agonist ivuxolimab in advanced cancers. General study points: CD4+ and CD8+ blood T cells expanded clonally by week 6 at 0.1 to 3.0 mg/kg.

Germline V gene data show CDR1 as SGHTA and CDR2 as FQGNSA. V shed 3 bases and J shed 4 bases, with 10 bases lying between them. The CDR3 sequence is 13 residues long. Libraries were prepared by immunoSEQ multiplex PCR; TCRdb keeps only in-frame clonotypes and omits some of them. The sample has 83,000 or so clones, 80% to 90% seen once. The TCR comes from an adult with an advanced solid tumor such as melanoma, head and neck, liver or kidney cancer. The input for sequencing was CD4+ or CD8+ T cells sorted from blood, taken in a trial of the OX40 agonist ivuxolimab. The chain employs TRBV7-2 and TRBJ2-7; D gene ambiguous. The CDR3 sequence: CASSFGQTYEQYF. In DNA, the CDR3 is TGTGCCAGCAGCTTTGGCCAGACTTACGAGCAGTACTTC.